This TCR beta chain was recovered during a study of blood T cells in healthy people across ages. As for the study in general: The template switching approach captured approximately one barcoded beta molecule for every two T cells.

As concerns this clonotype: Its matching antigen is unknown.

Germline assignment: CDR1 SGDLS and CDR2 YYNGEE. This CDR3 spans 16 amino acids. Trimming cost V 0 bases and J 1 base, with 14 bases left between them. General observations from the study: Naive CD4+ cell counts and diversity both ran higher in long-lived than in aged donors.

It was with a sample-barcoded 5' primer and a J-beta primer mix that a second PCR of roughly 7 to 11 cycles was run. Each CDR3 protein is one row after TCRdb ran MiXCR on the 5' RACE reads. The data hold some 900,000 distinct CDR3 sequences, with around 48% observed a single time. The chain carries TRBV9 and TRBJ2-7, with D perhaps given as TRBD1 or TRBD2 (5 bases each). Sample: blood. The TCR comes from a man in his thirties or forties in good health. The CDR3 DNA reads TGTGCCAGCAGCGTAGCCCGGGACGGGGTTTCCTACGAGCAGTACTTC. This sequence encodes CASSVARDGVSYEQYF.